This T cell receptor beta chain derives from a study of tumor-infiltrating lymphocytes in primary liver carcinoma. Without any cell sorting, about 18-30 mg of bulk tissue yielded co-extracted RNA and DNA. This clonotype has a count of ten or more. With 4 bases clipped from V and 6 bases from J, the junction kept 9 bases outside the gene matches. CDR1 is SQVTM, CDR2 ANQGSEA, per germline. This CDR3 contains 14 residues. Using a constant-region primer together with ProtoScript II reverse transcriptase, TCR beta cDNA was made from about 500 ng of total RNA. Slightly modified ARM-PCR, run as three nested multiplex PCR rounds, produced the TCR beta libraries. Use of TRBV1-TRBV30 forward primers with a C-beta reverse primer characterized the first two PCR rounds, which lasted roughly 9 cycles each. TCRdb called the multiplex PCR reads again in MiXCR, with one record for every CDR3 protein. The sample lists 50,000 to 70,000 distinct CDR3 sequences; 71% were seen once.

Source material: liver tumor tissue from sampling region 2. Subset specified: tumor region T2, inferior pole. The gene calls are TRBV29-1 and TRBJ2-1; 7 nucleotides align to TRBD2. The receptor was derived from a middle-aged man with primary liver carcinoma and hepatitis B virus infection. This chain's CDR3 is CSVASRGRGNEQFF. The CDR3 DNA sequence: TGCAGCGTTGCTTCTCGCGGGAGAGGCAATGAGCAGTTCTTC.